This TCR beta chain is from a study of blood T cell repertoires in COVID-19 (dated by TCRdb to the early 2020s). Regarding the study in general: Samples from collaborators originated in the United States, Italy and Spain and spanned both the acute and convalescent phases of COVID-19. The samples were drawn from two sources: the first 160 participants of the ongoing ImmuneRACE study, and 1,200 or so subjects contributed by 6 global collaborators. HLA class I and class II types, where available, came from metadata supplied by the sample provider rather than from assay-based typing. A de-identified subject ID, COVID-19 status, age in years and sex were almost always included in the sample metadata. The repertoires were made available in a free public database intended to serve as a resource for research on the immune response to SARS-CoV-2. Subjects who had been exposed to COVID-19, were actively infected with it, or had recovered from it provided the deeply sampled blood TCRbeta repertoires that made up the dataset. The material from the prospective study consisted of cDNA or gDNA derived from T cells, B-cell-depleted T cells, or PBMCs.

The CDR3 runs 11 residues from the cysteine to the phenylalanine. Of the read, only the CDR3 DNA is kept; its 33 bases are in frame from base 1. As encoded in the germline V gene, CDR1 is SQVTM while CDR2 is ANQGSEA. Cut back by 8 bases and 4 bases, the V and J ends lie 11 bases apart. The collaborating institutions used their own protocols to collect whole blood in K2EDTA tubes. For TCRbeta analysis, collaborators shipped samples in one of three forms: frozen whole blood, isolated PBMCs, or DNA extracted from either of those sample types. TCRbeta CDR3 regions were amplified from genomic DNA using the immunoSEQ Assay, a bias-controlled multiplex PCR. As for how the authors treated the data: Within the assay, amplification of reference gene primers was used to estimate how many nucleated cells each sample contained. To quantify the absolute abundance of each unique TCRbeta CDR3 rearrangement, sequence reads were collapsed and filtered. Productive Simpson clonality was computed per sample as the square root of Simpson's diversity index over productive rearrangements. Drawn from immuneACCESS, this table holds only the in-frame rearrangements with V and J called that TCRdb kept. Clones are partly lost; checked studies trace under half to an unresolved V gene and leave the rest unexplained. Clonal size and the V and J genes are those of that table, whereas D and trimming came from the DNA. In all, the sample holds 95,000 or so clones, and roughly 78% of those were seen once. Around 18% of the sample comes from the top ten.

The full study reports these points: Clinical and demographic metadata were provided uncurated, with the amount varying by source and participant.

For this clone: The antigen it binds to is not known. There are no base qualities to consult, and no much larger clone falls within one base.

This TCR was recovered from a woman older than 75 with active or convalescent COVID-19. This sequence uses TRBV29-1 and TRBJ1-2; the D gene remains uncertain. The specimen sequenced was peripheral blood. The CDR3 reads CSSLEAYGYTF. The DNA is as follows: TGCAGCTCCCTCGAGGCCTATGGCTACACCTTC.